The 11 T cell receptor beta chains below were found in one sample sequenced in a study of identical twins (dated by TCRdb to 2016 to 2018). The protocol used for the library was 5' RACE. The sequencing machine was an Illumina HiSeq 2000. TCRdb reran the public reads through fastp at Q25 and MiXCR, keeping productive beta chains. Rows merge per CDR3 protein into single entries with the most common DNA and genes. The sample table shows about 690,000 distinct CDR3 sequences, and approximately 6% are seen once. 1.5% to 2% of the sample belongs to the ten largest clones. The sample comprised naive T cells sorted from blood. The cell subset or site label, read with the paper, signifies: cells isolated with a human naive T-cell isolation kit. The source is a young man in good health.

This clonotype was picked up many times. This rearrangement joins TRBV10-3 to TRBJ2-3; D is perhaps TRBD2 (6 bases). The CDR3 spans 16 residues. The germline V and J ends were trimmed by 0 bases and 8 bases, with 18 bases remaining between them. Germline V lookup: CDR1 ENHRY, CDR2 SYGVKD. CDR3 DNA sequence: TGTGCCATCAGTGAGTCCGGGACTGGGGCTATGGGTACGCAGTATTTT. It yields the protein CAISESGTGAMGTQYF.

The CDR3 nucleotides are TGTGCCATCAGTGGGGCAGCGGGAGAGACCCAGTACTTC. Protein product: CAISGAAGETQYF. The J gene is TRBJ2-5, the V gene TRBV10-3; D possibly corresponds to TRBD2 (6 bases). The CDR3 runs to 13 residues. CDR1 is ENHRY and CDR2 is SYGVKD in the germline V gene. V was trimmed by 4 bases and J by 4 bases, leaving 10 bases between them.

This clonotype was observed a few times. The V gene is TRBV2, the J gene TRBJ2-3; the D is unclear. This CDR3 contains 12 residues. The germline V gene encodes CDR1 SNHLY and CDR2 FYNNEI. The ends were cut back, 7 bases at V and 1 base at J, with 6 bases in the middle. The CDR3 DNA reads TGTGCCAGCATTCCGGGCACAGATACGCAGTATTTT. Its translation is CASIPGTDTQYF.

This clonotype was observed many times. V usage is TRBV30 and J usage is TRBJ1-4; D may be TRBD1 (6 bases). Germline loops: CDR1 GTSNPN, CDR2 SVGIG (reference sequence). The CDR3 covers 14 residues. Deletions cut 4 bases from V and 8 bases from J, with 17 bases between. In DNA form, the CDR3 reads TGTGCCTGGACCCATCGGGGGGCACGAGAAAAACTGTTTTTT. Translation gives CAWTHRGAREKLFF.

This clonotype has only a few counts. This chain connects TRBV5-1 to TRBJ1-4; D perhaps matches TRBD1 (5 bases). Germline assignment: CDR1 SGHRS and CDR2 YFSETQ. V lost 2 bases and J 0 bases, leaving 8 bases between the germline ends. The CDR3 sequence is 15 residues long. The CDR3 DNA is TGCGCCAGCAGCTTAGACAGTGCAACTAATGAAAAACTGTTTTTT. Translating gives CASSLDSATNEKLFF.

The J gene is TRBJ2-1, the V gene TRBV7-6, with TRBD2 identical over 9 bases. Germline V gene lookup returns CDR1 SGHVS and CDR2 FNYEAQ. Trimming at V came to 1 base and at J to 1 base, leaving 14 bases not matched to a gene. The CDR3 consists of 20 residues. CDR3 sequence: CASSLDLAGFQLGSYNEQFF. The CDR3 nucleotides are TGTGCCAGCAGCTTAGATCTAGCGGGATTTCAGTTGGGTTCCTACAATGAGCAGTTCTTC.

In regard to this clonotype: A much larger clone differs from this one at a single base, so this may be a read error. The chain couples TRBV28 to TRBJ2-1; D is possibly TRBD2 (6 bases). The V end was cut by 8 bases, the J end by 7 bases, with 18 bases between. CDR3 size: 14 residues. Germline V gives CDR1 MDHEN, CDR2 SYDVKM. The DNA for the CDR3 is TGTGCCAGCGGTCGTGGAGGGCCATCAAATGAGCAGTTCTTC. It specifies CASGRGGPSNEQFF.

This clonotype was recorded many times. The chain carries TRBV10-3 and TRBJ2-2, with 7 positions matching TRBD2. From germline, CDR1 is ENHRY and CDR2 SYGVKD. With V trimmed by 4 bases and J by 6 bases, 11 bases remained unmatched. This CDR3 comprises 16 residues. In DNA, the CDR3 is TGTGCCATCAGTGCTGAGCGGGACGGCTGGGCCGGGGAGCTGTTTTTT. Protein: CAISAERDGWAGELFF.

The chain is built from TRBV5-6 and TRBJ2-2, with 7 bases identical to TRBD1. Trimming took 4 bases from V and 4 from J; bases not matched to a gene: 4. The CDR3 spans 14 residues. Per germline, CDR1 SGHDT and CDR2 YYEEEE. CDR3 nucleotides: TGTGCCAGCAGCATGACAGGGTCCACCGGGGAGCTGTTTTTT. The encoded protein is CASSMTGSTGELFF.

This clonotype showed up many times. The J gene is TRBJ2-3, the V gene TRBV12-3 or TRBV12-4; D unresolved. Trimming stripped 5 bases from V and 4 bases from J, with 16 bases between. The CDR3 length is 15 residues. DNA of the CDR3: TGTGCCAGCAGTCTGGGTTTGCGTGGTCCAGATACGCAGTATTTT. Translation gives CASSLGLRGPDTQYF.

The chain carries TRBV20-1 and TRBJ2-3; 12 bases line up with TRBD1. Per germline, CDR1 DFQATT and CDR2 SNEGSKA (reference sequence). The CDR3 consists of 20 residues. Trimming cost V 4 bases and J 1 base; bases outside gene matches: 18. The CDR3 nucleotides are TGCAGTGCTAATGAACGATCGGGACAGGGGGCGAAGTGGGGCACAGATACGCAGTATTTT. It codes for CSANERSGQGAKWGTDTQYF.